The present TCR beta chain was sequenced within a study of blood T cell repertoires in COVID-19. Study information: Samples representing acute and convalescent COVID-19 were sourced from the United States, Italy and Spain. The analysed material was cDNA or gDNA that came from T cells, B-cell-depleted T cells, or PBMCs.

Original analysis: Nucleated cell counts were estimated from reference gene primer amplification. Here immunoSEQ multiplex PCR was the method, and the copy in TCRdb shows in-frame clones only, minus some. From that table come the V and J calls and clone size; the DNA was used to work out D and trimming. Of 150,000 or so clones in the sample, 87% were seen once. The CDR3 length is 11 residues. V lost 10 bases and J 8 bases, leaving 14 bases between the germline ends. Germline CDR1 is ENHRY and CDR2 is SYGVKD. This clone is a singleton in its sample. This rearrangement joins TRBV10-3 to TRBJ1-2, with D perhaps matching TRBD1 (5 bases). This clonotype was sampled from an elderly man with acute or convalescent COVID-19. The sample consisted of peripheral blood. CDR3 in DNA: TGTGCCACCCAGGGTTCAGGAGGCTACACCTTC. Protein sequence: CATQGSGGYTF.